This T cell receptor (beta chain) was observed in a study of blood T cell repertoires in COVID-19. Background on the study: Sources were T cells, B-cell-depleted T cells, or PBMCs; the material itself was cDNA or gDNA.

Assignments of participants to cohorts depended upon their own reported clinical history. Germline V gives CDR1 LNHDA, CDR2 SQIVND (reference sequence). The CDR3 is made up of 14 amino acids. V lost 3 bases and J 7 bases, leaving 10 bases between the germline ends. In the study's own analysis: Amplification from reference gene primers served as the basis for estimated nucleated cell counts. Data came from immunoSEQ multiplex PCR; TCRdb stores just in-frame clones and leaves some out. Clonal size and the V and J genes are those of that table, whereas D and trimming came from the DNA. The sample has over 140,000 clones, about three quarters seen once.

V and J are TRBV19 and TRBJ1-6; tentative D call: TRBD1 (5 bases). Specimen: PBMCs or T cells enriched from blood (not recorded which). The receptor comes from a woman in her forties or fifties who had recovered from COVID-19. CDR3 protein: CASSIQGFNSPLHF. The CDR3 DNA reads as TGTGCCAGTAGTATTCAGGGCTTCAATTCACCCCTCCACTTT. The entire variable domain, with the rest obtained from reference TRBV19 and TRBJ1-6, is as follows: DGGITQSPKYLFRKEGQNVTLSCEQNLNHDAMYWYRQDPGQGLRLIYYSQIVNDFQKGDIAEGYSVSREKKESFPLTVTSAQKNPTAFYLCASSIQGFNSPLHFGNGTRLTVT.